This TCR beta chain was sequenced for a study of control samples from healthy donors and cancer patients. The method was immunoSEQ multiplex PCR; TCRdb's version includes in-frame clones alone and lacks a portion of them. The sample lists 100,000 to 150,000 clones, around 92% occurring once. Germline V CDR1 and CDR2: MNHNS, SASEGT. The ends were cut back, 1 base at V and 4 bases at J, with 14 bases in the middle. CDR3 length: 16 amino acids. The sample was blood. V and J are TRBV6-1 and TRBJ1-5, with D perhaps matching TRBD1 (6 bases). This sequence originates from a woman in her forties or fifties in good health. The CDR3 DNA is TGTGCCAGCAGTGAAGGTGTGGGGGCACGGAATCAGCCCCAGCATTTT. The encoded protein is CASSEGVGARNQPQHF.